Given below is one TCR beta chain in context. CDR3 size: 12 residues. Deletions cut 2 bases from V and 7 bases from J, with 8 bases between. CDR1 is MNHNS and CDR2 is SASEGT in the germline V gene. The data were obtained in a study of blood T cell repertoires in COVID-19. Only in-frame clones appear in the TCRdb table, and some are missing; sequencing was by immunoSEQ multiplex PCR. Here the sample spans around 180,000 clones, about 82% being singletons. The source is a woman under 40 who had recovered from COVID-19. This chain uses TRBV6-1 with TRBJ1-2; D is ambiguous. The sample taken for sequencing was PBMCs or T cells enriched from blood (not recorded which). In DNA form, the CDR3 reads TGTGCCAGCAGTGAACAGCGACGTGGCTACACCTTC. Residues: CASSEQRRGYTF.